This T cell receptor (beta chain) was identified during a study of vaccination and CD4 T cells after COVID-19. The overall study: No peptide, an HIV-1 Nef pool, or a CEFX pool was what each control culture received.

Cultured CD4+ T cells had their DNA profiled by the Oncomine TCR Beta short-read assay. In TCRdb, the PCR reads were re-called with MiXCR into one record per CDR3 protein. The sample has about 16,000 distinct CDR3 sequences, around 61% seen once. Treatment described: 10-day PBMC culture with coronavirus spike peptide pools or control peptides (ViraFEST assay). This clonotype turned up a few times. No antigen is known for it. This CDR3 has 14 amino acids. The V end was cut by 5 bases, the J end by 10 bases, with 15 bases between. The V gene's germline CDR1 is SGHAT and CDR2 FQDESV (reference sequence). The origin of this receptor is a human donor who had recovered from COVID-19. The chain combines TRBV11-1 with TRBJ1-6; D ambiguous. What was sequenced was CD4+ T cells from blood, cultured in vitro. This CDR3 is CASSLPGLGSPLHF. CDR3 coding DNA: TGTGCCAGCAGCCTACCGGGCCTGGGGTCACCCCTCCACTTT.